Presented here are 11 T cell receptor beta chains from one specimen sequenced in a study of molecular identifiers for immune sequencing clone quantification. MiXCR was run by TCRdb on the PCR reads, yielding one entry per CDR3 protein. Seen here are under 650,000 distinct CDR3 sequences, around 20% observed once, and the top ten hold roughly 0.85%. The source material was naive CD8+ T cells from blood, with Jurkat cell RNA spiked in. As for subset: FACS-sorted CD8+CD4-CCR7+CD45RA+ naive T cells. The receptors come from a human donor in good health. Some libraries in this study had Jurkat cell RNA spiked in.

The sample holds many counts of this clonotype. This chain uses TRBV20-1 with TRBJ2-2, with TRBD2 matching 8 bases. V was clipped by 0 bases and J by 2 bases; unmatched bases: 5. The germline V gene encodes CDR1 DFQATT and CDR2 SNEGSKA (reference sequence). CDR3 length: 16 residues. The CDR3 DNA is TGCAGTGCTAGAGATCTACTAGCGGACAACACCGGGGAGCTGTTTTTT. This encodes CSARDLLADNTGELFF.

With respect to this clonotype: A read error may be the cause here, since a much bigger clone is one base away. This chain links TRBV13 with TRBJ2-2; perhaps TRBD1 as D (6 bases). The CDR3 loop spans 15 amino acids. CDR1 and CDR2 (germline): PRHDT, FYEKMQ (reference sequence). The CDR3 nucleotides are TGTGCCAGCAGCTCAAAGGGGGTTATCACCAGGGAGCTGTTTTTT. It specifies CASSSKGVITRELFF.

With regard to this clonotype: Its ends do not fully match the called genes, so a read error is possible. The genes are TRBV19 and TRBJ2-5, with 7 bases matching TRBD1. Germline V lookup: CDR1 LNHDA, CDR2 SQIVND (reference sequence). The CDR3 spans 16 residues. CDR3 residues: CASSTTGTDLQESQYF. For the CDR3, the DNA is TGTGCCAGTAGTACCACCGGGACAGACTTGCAAGAGTCCCAGTACTTC.

The rearrangement joins TRBV27 to TRBJ2-5; D tentatively reads TRBD1 or TRBD2 (5 bases each). Germline V gene data show CDR1 as MNHEY and CDR2 as SMNVEV (reference sequence). The ends were cut back, 2 bases at V and 1 base at J, with 8 bases in the middle. CDR3 length: 14 residues. The CDR3 DNA reads as TGTGCCAGCAGTTTAATTGGGACCCAAGAGACCCAGTACTTC. It yields the protein CASSLIGTQETQYF.

There are many counts of this clonotype. The chain couples TRBV13 to TRBJ1-6, with D uncertain. CDR1 is PRHDT and CDR2 is FYEKMQ in the germline V gene (reference sequence). This CDR3 is built from 16 residues. The V gene lost 0 bases and the J gene lost 7 bases, with 13 bases spanning the gap. CDR3 nucleotide sequence: TGTGCCAGCAGCTTAGGCGCTTTAGGGCCGAATTCACCCCTCCACTTT. Residues: CASSLGALGPNSPLHF.

This clonotype was observed many times. The CDR3 loop is CASSFAGTGASSYNSPLHF. DNA for the CDR3: TGTGCCAGCAGTTTTGCCGGGACAGGGGCCAGCTCCTATAATTCACCCCTCCACTTT. The chain recombines TRBV28 with TRBJ1-6, with 10 bases that match TRBD1. CDR3 length: 19 residues. CDR1 is MDHEN and CDR2 is SYDVKM in the germline V gene. V dropped 3 bases and J dropped 0; count of bases not matched to a gene: 8.

This clonotype was seen ten or more times. V gene TRBV30 combines with J gene TRBJ1-1; D is undetermined. This CDR3 is built from 13 residues. Trimming removed 0 bases from V and 4 bases from J, with 9 bases in between. CDR1 and CDR2 (germline): GTSNPN, SVGIG (reference sequence). CDR3 coding DNA: TGTGCCTGGAGTGTACAAGCGGGCACTGAAGCTTTCTTT. This sequence encodes CAWSVQAGTEAFF.

The table lists this clonotype with many counts. The chain couples TRBV29-1 to TRBJ1-1; D is perhaps TRBD1 (5 bases). Trimming stripped 8 bases from V and 0 bases from J, with 13 bases between. Germline assignment: CDR1 SQVTM and CDR2 ANQGSEA. The CDR3 length is 13 residues. The CDR3 DNA follows: TGCAGCCCGACGACGGACATGAACACTGAAGCTTTCTTT. This translates into CSPTTDMNTEAFF.

As to this clonotype: Mismatch with germline at one junction end may stem from a read error. The V call is TRBV3-1, the J call TRBJ2-2; weak D call: TRBD2 (6 bases). Germline-derived CDR1 and CDR2 are LGHDT and YNNKEL (reference sequence). The CDR3 consists of 18 residues. CDR3 nucleotide sequence: TGTGCCAGCGGCCAAAACAATTACGGGGGAGTGAACACCGGGGAGCTGTTTTTT. Its translation is CASGQNNYGGVNTGELFF.

Worth noting for this clonotype: This may be a read error, as it is one base from a much larger clone. J is TRBJ1-5 and V is TRBV5-3, with TRBD1 as a possible D gene (5 bases). TRBV5-3 is an ORF, with its function uncertain. The CDR3 sequence is 15 residues long. The germline V and J ends were trimmed by 2 bases and 4 bases, with 13 bases remaining between them. The DNA for the CDR3 is TGTGCCAGAAGCTTCTCGGGACTCCCGAATCAGCCCCAGCATTTT. It translates to CARSFSGLPNQPQHF.

This clonotype was found many times. The chain combines TRBV6-6 with TRBJ2-5; 9 nucleotides line up with TRBD2. The CDR3 runs 16 residues. With V trimmed by 2 bases and J by 0 bases, 4 bases remained unmatched. Germline-derived CDR1 and CDR2 are MNHNY and SVGAGI (reference sequence). Written as DNA, the CDR3 is TGTGCCAGCAGTTACGGGAGCGGGGGGCACCAAGAGACCCAGTACTTC. This gives the protein CASSYGSGGHQETQYF.